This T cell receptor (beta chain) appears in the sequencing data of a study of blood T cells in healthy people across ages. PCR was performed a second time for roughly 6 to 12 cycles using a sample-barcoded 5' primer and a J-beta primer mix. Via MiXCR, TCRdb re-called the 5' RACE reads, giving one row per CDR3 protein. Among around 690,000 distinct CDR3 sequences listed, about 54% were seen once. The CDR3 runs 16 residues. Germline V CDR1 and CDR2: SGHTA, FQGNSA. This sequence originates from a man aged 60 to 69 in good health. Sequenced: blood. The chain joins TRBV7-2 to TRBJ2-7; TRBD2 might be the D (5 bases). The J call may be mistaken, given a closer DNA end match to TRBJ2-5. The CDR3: CASSLETMTGKETQYF. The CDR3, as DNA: TGTGCCAGCAGCTTAGAAACTATGACGGGGAAAGAGACCCAGTACTTC.